The clone carrying this T cell receptor (beta chain) has just one count. Its antigen is still unknown. This record belongs to a study of shared clonotypes between healthy human individuals. Whole-study results and caveats: When naive CD4 clonotypes were compared across several donors, about 4.8% were shared. Blood was the only sampled material, and tissue repertoires likely differ. Sequencing depth was expected to affect clonotype sharing among donors.

CDR1 SQVTM and CDR2 ANQGSEA come from the germline V gene. CDR3 length equals 15 residues. The V segment lost 6 bases and the J segment 3 bases; nucleotides outside the gene matches: 7. The method was immunoSEQ multiplex PCR; TCRdb's version includes in-frame clones alone and lacks a portion of them. The sample contains about 960,000 clones, approximately 80% of which appear only once. The chain carries TRBV29-1 and TRBJ2-3; 12 bases map to TRBD2. The sample comprised memory CD4+ T cells sorted from blood. The sample's subset: CD45RA-negative fraction. This TCR came from a young man in good health. DNA for the CDR3: TGCAGCGTAGCCGGACTAGCGGGATTGACAGATACGCAGTATTTT. This sequence encodes CSVAGLAGLTDTQYF.